The text below deals with one T cell receptor beta chain. The sample is drawn from a study of blood T cell repertoires in COVID-19. Looking at the study overall: Acute and convalescent COVID-19 samples came from the United States, Italy and Spain. PBMCs, B-cell-depleted T cells, or T cells were the source of the cDNA or gDNA that made up the material.

Looked up from germline, CDR1 is LGHNT and CDR2 is FRNRAP. There are 14 residues in the CDR3. The V and J ends lost 5 bases and 5 bases, in that order; junction bases with no gene match: 8. Per the original methods: Estimation of nucleated cell counts relied on the amplification of reference gene primers. TCRdb's table, derived via immunoSEQ multiplex PCR, lists solely in-frame clones and lacks some. V and J calls and clone size are copied from that table; D and trimming were computed from the DNA. Of 130,000 or so clones listed, about 80% are singletons. The sequencing input was peripheral blood. This rearrangement joins TRBV12-5 to TRBJ2-7; TRBD1 matches 8 bases. This TCR came from a human donor in a cohort sampled during active COVID-19. The CDR3 is CASGPGQGGHEQYF. CDR3 sequence (DNA): TGTGCTAGTGGTCCAGGACAGGGAGGCCACGAGCAGTACTTC.